The 16 T cell receptor beta chains below were found in one sample sequenced in a study of beta chain features in type 1 diabetes. Investigators reverse transcribed all isolated RNA, so they sequenced expressed TCRB transcripts. TCRdb's copy holds only in-frame clones and misses some; the assay was immunoSEQ multiplex PCR. This table has a few hundred thousand clones, 13% to 15% appearing once. The sequenced material came from central memory CD4+ T cells from blood. The receptors were sampled from a man aged 25-40 years in good health.

This clone has only one observation. The chain has TRBV7-6 and TRBJ1-5; weak D call: TRBD1 (5 bases). The germline V and J ends were trimmed by 5 bases and 3 bases, with 8 bases remaining between them. CDR1 and CDR2 from the germline V gene are SGHVS and FNYEAQ. CDR3 length: 13 amino acids. CDR3 loop: CASSQTVNQPQHF. In nucleotides, the CDR3 is TGTGCCAGCAGCCAGACAGTCAATCAGCCCCAGCATTTT.

Only a few counts were recorded for this clone. It differs at one base from a far larger clone, so likely a read error. The CDR3 sequence is CAISPQPAEHWPQHF. The CDR3 DNA reads TGTGCCATCAGCCCACAGCCGGCCGAGCATTGGCCCCAGCATTTT. The gene calls are TRBV10-3 and TRBJ1-5; D not certain. V lost 6 bases, J lost 9 bases, and 21 bases lay in between. Germline V gene data show CDR1 as ENHRY and CDR2 as SYGVKD. The CDR3 sequence is 15 residues long.

The rearrangement joins TRBV30 to TRBJ1-4; D might be TRBD1 (6 bases). The CDR3 has 15 residues. The ends were cut back, 4 bases at V and 4 bases at J, with 16 bases in the middle. Germline V CDR1 and CDR2: GTSNPN, SVGIG (reference sequence). The CDR3 DNA reads as TGTGCCTGGAATGGGCAGGGGAGTTTTAATGAAAAACTGTTTTTT. Residues: CAWNGQGSFNEKLFF.

The gene calls are TRBV28 and TRBJ2-1; D is ambiguous. The CDR3 covers 11 residues. The V and J ends lost 7 bases and 4 bases respectively, with 5 bases between them. Germline assignment: CDR1 MDHEN and CDR2 SYDVKM. CDR3: CASKVYNEQFF. CDR3 DNA sequence: TGTGCCAGCAAAGTTTACAATGAGCAGTTCTTC. Looking up the rest from reference TRBV28 and TRBJ2-1 gives the full variable domain: DVKVTQSSRYLVKRTGEKVFLECVQDMDHENMFWYRQDPGLGLRLIYFSYDVKMKEKGDIPEGYSVSREKKERFSLILESASTNQTSMYLCASKVYNEQFFGPGTRLTVL.

This clone was counted between two and nine times. The chain carries TRBV10-2 and TRBJ1-1; D call uncertain. Germline V lookup: CDR1 WSHSY, CDR2 SAAADI. The CDR3 contains 13 residues. Trimming stripped 0 bases from V and 6 bases from J, with 8 bases between. CDR3 sequence: CASSESGSPEAFF. In DNA form, the CDR3 reads TGCGCCAGCAGTGAGTCAGGCAGCCCTGAAGCTTTCTTT.

This clone was picked up a small number of times. The same CDR3 can be traced to other DNA sequences in this sample. This chain joins TRBV20-1 and TRBJ2-5; D uncertain. The V end was cut by 1 base, the J end by 3 bases, with 3 bases between. The CDR3 is made up of 11 amino acids. Germline loops: CDR1 DFQATT, CDR2 SNEGSKA (reference sequence). The chain's CDR3 is CSARGEETQYF. Here the CDR3 DNA reads TGCAGTGCTAGAGGAGAAGAGACCCAGTACTTC.

This chain links TRBV5-1 with TRBJ1-1; the D gene is possibly TRBD1 (5 bases). The CDR3 spans 16 residues. The V and J ends lost 4 bases and 1 base respectively, with 17 bases between them. Germline values: CDR1 SGHRS, CDR2 YFSETQ. The CDR3 here is CASSVQAFGGNTEAFF. The CDR3 DNA is TGCGCCAGCAGCGTACAGGCATTTGGAGGGAACACTGAAGCTTTCTTT.

V is TRBV5-1 and J is TRBJ2-5; 11 bases agree with TRBD2. This CDR3 spans 16 amino acids. Germline loops: CDR1 SGHRS, CDR2 YFSETQ. V was clipped by 0 bases and J by 5 bases; unmatched bases: 6. This CDR3 reads CASSLVAGGPKETQYF. The CDR3 DNA is TGCGCCAGCAGCTTGGTAGCGGGAGGGCCGAAGGAGACCCAGTACTTC. The entire variable domain, with the rest obtained from reference TRBV5-1 and TRBJ2-5, is as follows: KAGVTQTPRYLIKTRGQQVTLSCSPISGHRSVSWYQQTPGQGLQFLFEYFSETQRNKGNFPGRFSGRQFSNSRSEMNVSTLELGDSALYLCASSLVAGGPKETQYFGPGTRLLVL.

V and J are TRBV5-1 and TRBJ2-1; 15 bases match TRBD2. Looked up from germline, CDR1 is SGHRS and CDR2 is YFSETQ. The junction had 6 bases not matched to a gene; V was cut back by 4 bases and J by 10 bases. The CDR3 sequence is 15 residues long. This CDR3 reads CASSPGLAGGHEQFF. In DNA, the CDR3 is TGCGCCAGCAGCCCAGGACTAGCGGGAGGGCACGAGCAGTTCTTC.

This clone was recorded a few times. The rearrangement uses TRBV11-3 and TRBJ1-4; 10 nucleotides match TRBD1. The CDR3 has 15 residues. Germline V gene data show CDR1 as SGHNT and CDR2 as YENEEA. V shed 0 bases and J 8 bases; nucleotides not matched to a gene: 3. CDR3 nucleotide sequence: TGTGCCAGCAGCTTAGACCGGACAGGGGGGGAAAAACTGTTTTTT. Translating gives CASSLDRTGGEKLFF.

The CDR3 DNA sequence: TGCGCCAGCAGCTGGAAGAACCGCGGGTACGAGCAGTACTTC. Protein sequence: CASSWKNRGYEQYF. The chain links TRBV5-1 to TRBJ2-5, with a tentative D call TRBD2 (5 bases). The J call may be in error: the DNA end matches TRBJ2-7 better. The CDR3 contains 14 residues. Germline values: CDR1 SGHRS, CDR2 YFSETQ.

V and J are TRBV6-5 and TRBJ2-5; unclear D gene. Between the trimmed V and J ends, which lost 6 bases and 4 bases, there was a span of 18 bases. This CDR3 contains 15 residues. Germline-derived CDR1 and CDR2 are MNHEY and SVGAGI. The CDR3 coding sequence is TGTGCCAGCAGGAGGCGTCCCCCTGATGGAGAGACCCAGTACTTC. Protein product: CASRRRPPDGETQYF.

This clone occurred many times. The CDR3 nucleotides read TGTGCCAGCTCGCTCAACGGTAACACTGAAGCTTTCTTT. Its protein product is CASSLNGNTEAFF. The chain combines TRBV18 with TRBJ1-1; no clear D gene. V was pared by 6 bases and J by 2 bases, with 10 bases between. This CDR3 has 13 residues. The germline V gene has CDR1 KGHSH and CDR2 LQKENI.

Only a few counts were recorded for this clone. V and J are TRBV11-2 and TRBJ2-3, with 7 nucleotides matching TRBD2. With 6 bases clipped from V and 5 bases from J, the junction kept 11 bases outside the gene matches. The CDR3 is 15 amino acids. Germline lookup yields CDR1 SGHAT and CDR2 FQNNGV. The CDR3 nucleotides are TGTGCCAGCAGTCGCAGCGGGACGATGAAAGATACGCAGTATTTT. It encodes CASSRSGTMKDTQYF.

This rearrangement joins TRBV10-2 to TRBJ1-2; maybe TRBD1 (6 bases). CDR1 and CDR2 (germline): WSHSY, SAAADI. V lost 0 bases and J lost 4, with 9 bases in between. The CDR3 is made up of 14 amino acids. In nucleotides, the CDR3 is TGCGCCAGCAGTGAGTCGGGACAAGCCTATGGCTACACCTTC. Protein sequence: CASSESGQAYGYTF.

Points on this clone: This may stem from a read error, because a much larger clone lies one nucleotide away. The chain has TRBV7-2 and TRBJ2-7, with D uncertain. This CDR3 contains 12 residues. The V end was cut by 1 base, the J end by 4 bases, with 5 bases between. Looked up from germline, CDR1 is SGHTA and CDR2 is FQGNSA. This chain's CDR3 is CASSLDAYEQYF. CDR3 nucleotides: TGTGCCAGCAGCTTAGACGCTTACGAGCAGTACTTC.